These 15 T cell receptor beta chains originate from one sample sequenced in a study of T-cell reconstitution after alpha-beta-depleted transplantation in children. For TCRbeta, the library was prepared with unique molecular identifiers. MiXCR, applied by TCRdb to the PCR reads, yields one record per CDR3 protein. The sample lists 280,000 or so distinct CDR3 sequences; approximately 10% were seen once. The material was peripheral blood, obtained 180 days after TCRalphabeta/CD19-depleted stem cell transplant. The receptors were sampled from a male patient between 2 and 9 years old who had a stem cell transplant for chronic granulomatous disease, so the T cells may come from the graft donor.

This clonotype showed up many times. CDR3 in amino acids: CSVLGQSNTEAFF. The DNA of the CDR3 is TGCAGCGTTCTAGGACAGTCGAACACTGAAGCTTTCTTT. V usage is TRBV29-1 and J usage is TRBJ1-1, with D maybe TRBD1 (6 bases). This CDR3 contains 13 residues. The germline V gene has CDR1 SQVTM and CDR2 ANQGSEA. V was cut by 5 bases and J by 1 base, with 11 bases left in between.

This clonotype was recorded at least ten times. CDR3 sequence: CSASAVYEQYF. The CDR3 bases are TGCAGTGCTAGTGCAGTCTACGAGCAGTACTTC. V gene TRBV20-1 combines with J gene TRBJ2-7, with D unclear. The CDR3 runs to 11 residues. V was shortened by 3 bases and J by 3 bases, with 6 bases between the two germline ends. Germline V gene sequence: CDR1 DFQATT, CDR2 SNEGSKA (reference sequence).

This clonotype was observed many times. The J gene is TRBJ2-7, the V gene TRBV29-1; 9 bases line up with TRBD1. V trimming: 6 bases; J trimming: 1 base; junction bases outside the gene matches: 7. CDR3 length: 14 amino acids. CDR1 and CDR2 from the germline V gene are SQVTM and ANQGSEA. In nucleotides, the CDR3 is TGCAGCGTAAGAGGACAGGGGATATCCTACGAGCAGTACTTC. Translation: CSVRGQGISYEQYF.

This clonotype was observed at least ten times. The chain is built from TRBV6-4 and TRBJ2-3; 8 nucleotides agree with TRBD2. This CDR3 comprises 16 residues. Germline V gene lookup returns CDR1 MRHNA and CDR2 SNTAGT. V gave up 4 bases and J gave up 0 bases; unmatched junction bases: 6. In nucleotides, the CDR3 is TGTGCCAGCAGTGTTGGAATAGCGGGGAGCACAGATACGCAGTATTTT. Residues: CASSVGIAGSTDTQYF.

This clonotype was picked up many times. The genes are TRBV6-1 and TRBJ1-5; no clear D gene. The germline V gene encodes CDR1 MNHNS and CDR2 SASEGT. Deletions cut 2 bases from V and 0 bases from J, with 5 bases between. CDR3 length equals 14 residues. The CDR3 sequence: CASSELYSNQPQHF. CDR3 nucleotides: TGTGCCAGCAGTGAATTATATAGCAATCAGCCCCAGCATTTT.

At least ten counts were recorded for this clonotype. The rearrangement joins TRBV29-1 to TRBJ2-2, with 10 bases lining up with TRBD2. CDR1 is SQVTM and CDR2 is ANQGSEA in the germline V gene. The V gene end was trimmed by 4 bases and the J gene end by 2 bases; junction bases not matched to a gene: 16. The CDR3 is 19 residues long. As DNA, the CDR3 is TGCAGCGTTGGGAGCTTTGGACTAGCGGACTTTATTAACACCGGGGAGCTGTTTTTT. Protein product: CSVGSFGLADFINTGELFF.

This clonotype was observed a few times. This chain uses TRBV7-8 with TRBJ2-3; 7 bases line up with TRBD1. Trimming took 4 bases from V and 14 from J; bases not matched to a gene: 12. The CDR3 runs 13 residues. CDR1 and CDR2 (germline): SGHVS, FQNEAQ. The CDR3 sequence: CASSSTGFMVSYF. CDR3 sequence (DNA): TGTGCCAGCAGCTCGACAGGGTTTATGGTTTCGTATTTT. The whole variable domain, remainder taken from reference TRBV7-8 and TRBJ2-3, is GAGVSQSPRYKVAKRGQDVALRCDPISGHVSLFWYQQALGQGPEFLTYFQNEAQLDKSGLPSDRFFAERPEGSVSTLKIQRTQQEDSAVYLCASSSTGFMVSYFGPGTRLTVL.

This clonotype was seen repeatedly, ten times or more. The CDR3 spells CASSRLGLSNEKLFF. The DNA of the CDR3 is TGCGCCAGCAGCCGCCTGGGGCTTTCTAATGAAAAACTGTTTTTT. V is TRBV4-1 and J is TRBJ1-4, with D perhaps matching TRBD1 (5 bases). Germline V gene sequence: CDR1 MGHRA, CDR2 YSYEKL. The CDR3 has 15 amino acids. The V end lost 4 bases, the J end lost 3 bases, and 12 bases lay between the germline ends.

In its sample, this clonotype was seen many times. J is TRBJ2-6 and V is TRBV7-3; 10 bases are a match to TRBD2. V was pared by 4 bases and J by 0 bases, with 6 bases of the junction left unmatched. Per germline, CDR1 SGHTA and CDR2 FQGTGA. There are 18 residues in the CDR3. The CDR3 is CASSSLAGGDSGANVLTF. CDR3 DNA: TGTGCCAGCAGCTCATTAGCGGGAGGCGACTCTGGGGCCAACGTCCTGACTTTC.

This clonotype was detected many times. J is TRBJ2-3 and V is TRBV12-3 or TRBV12-4; D gene unclear. V shed 7 bases and J shed 0 bases, with 11 bases lying between them. There are 14 residues in the CDR3. CDR3: CASTNWGSTDTQYF. The CDR3 DNA is TGTGCCAGCACGAATTGGGGTAGCACAGATACGCAGTATTTT.

The sample holds many counts of this clonotype. This chain uses TRBV5-5 with TRBJ1-2; D is unclear. Trimming cost V 4 bases and J 2 bases, with 18 bases left between them. Germline CDR1 SGHKS, CDR2 YYEKEE (reference sequence). This CDR3 has 16 residues. CDR3 DNA: TGTGCCAGCAGCGATACTCCGGCGCGGTCCAACTATGGCTACACCTTC. This translates into CASSDTPARSNYGYTF.

Concerning this clonotype: A much larger clonotype is one base distant, so this may be a read error. The gene calls are TRBV4-2 and TRBJ2-1; D possibly corresponds to TRBD2 (6 bases). CDR1 and CDR2 (germline): LGHNA, YNFKEQ. CDR3 length equals 16 residues. The CDR3 DNA reads as TGTGCCAGCAGCCAAGAGATCGGGAGAGGAGGGAATGAGCAGCTCTTC. It specifies CASSQEIGRGGNEQLF.

This clonotype was seen many times. The chain combines TRBV4-2 with TRBJ2-2; D is uncertain. The CDR3 extends over 14 amino acids. The germline V gene encodes CDR1 LGHNA and CDR2 YNFKEQ. Trimming took off 0 bases at V and 5 bases at J, with 7 bases between the two ends. In nucleotides, the CDR3 is TGTGCCAGCAGCCAAGAGTTCGAGACCGGGGAGCTGTTTTTT. This gives the protein CASSQEFETGELFF.

In this sample, this clonotype turned up many times. The chain couples TRBV12-3 or TRBV12-4 to TRBJ2-3; D unclear. V gave up 5 bases and J gave up 4 bases, with 13 bases separating them. CDR3 length: 14 residues. The chain's CDR3 is CASSLEVDSDTQYF. The CDR3 DNA follows: TGTGCCAGCAGTCTCGAGGTAGACTCAGATACGCAGTATTTT.

This clonotype appeared many times. The chain joins TRBV29-1 to TRBJ2-1; D may correspond to TRBD1 or TRBD2 (6 bases each). Germline CDR1 SQVTM, CDR2 ANQGSEA. Trimming shortened V by 6 bases and J by 6 bases, and 24 bases separated the two germline ends. There are 16 residues in the CDR3. The CDR3 DNA reads as TGCAGCGTACAAAGAGGGGGGTATAGGGGTTTCAATGAGCAGTTCTTC. It encodes CSVQRGGYRGFNEQFF.